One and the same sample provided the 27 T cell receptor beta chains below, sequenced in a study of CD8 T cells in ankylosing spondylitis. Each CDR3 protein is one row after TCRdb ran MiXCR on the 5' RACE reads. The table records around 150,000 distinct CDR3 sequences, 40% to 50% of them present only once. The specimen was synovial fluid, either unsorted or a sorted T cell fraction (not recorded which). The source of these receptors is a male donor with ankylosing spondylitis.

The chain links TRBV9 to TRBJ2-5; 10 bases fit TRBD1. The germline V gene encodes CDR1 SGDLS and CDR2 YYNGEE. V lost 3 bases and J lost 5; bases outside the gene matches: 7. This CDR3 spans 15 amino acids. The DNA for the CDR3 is TGTGCCAGCAGCGCAAGACAGGGGGCTCGGGAGACCCAGTACTTC. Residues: CASSARQGARETQYF.

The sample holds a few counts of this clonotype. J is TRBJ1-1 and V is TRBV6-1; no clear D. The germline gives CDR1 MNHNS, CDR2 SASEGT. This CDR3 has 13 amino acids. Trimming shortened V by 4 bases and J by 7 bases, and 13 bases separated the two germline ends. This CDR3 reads CASSAGPPSEAFF. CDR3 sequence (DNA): TGTGCCAGCAGTGCAGGACCCCCTAGTGAAGCTTTCTTT.

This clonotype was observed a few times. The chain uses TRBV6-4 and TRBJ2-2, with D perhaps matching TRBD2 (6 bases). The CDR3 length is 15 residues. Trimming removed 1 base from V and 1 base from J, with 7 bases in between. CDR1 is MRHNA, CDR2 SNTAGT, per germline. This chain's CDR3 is CASSDWGENTGELFF. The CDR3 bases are TGTGCCAGCAGTGACTGGGGGGAGAACACCGGGGAGCTGTTTTTT.

CDR3 sequence reads: CASSQARGLASYEQYF. For the CDR3, the DNA is TGTGCCAGCAGCCAGGCTCGTGGCCTAGCCTCCTACGAGCAGTACTTC. The chain joins TRBV4-2 to TRBJ2-7; a possible D gene is TRBD2 (5 bases). Germline CDR1 LGHNA, CDR2 YNFKEQ. V shed 3 bases and J shed 0 bases, with 15 bases lying between them. The CDR3 consists of 16 residues.

The CDR3 DNA is TGTGCCACCAGCGCCTCACTAGCGGACGATAAGACCCAGTACTTC. Translating it yields CATSASLADDKTQYF. V gene TRBV15 combines with J gene TRBJ2-5; 8 bases agree with TRBD2. The trim removed 5 bases at V and 6 bases at J, leaving 11 bases unmatched. CDR3 length: 15 residues. The germline V gene has CDR1 LNHNV and CDR2 YYDKDF (reference sequence).

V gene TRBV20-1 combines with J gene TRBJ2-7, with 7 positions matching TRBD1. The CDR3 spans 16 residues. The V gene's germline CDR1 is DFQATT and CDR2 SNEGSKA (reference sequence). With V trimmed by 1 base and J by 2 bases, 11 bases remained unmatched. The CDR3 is CSARARRQGSTYEQYF. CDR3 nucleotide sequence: TGCAGTGCTAGAGCCCGGAGACAGGGCTCCACCTACGAGCAGTACTTC.

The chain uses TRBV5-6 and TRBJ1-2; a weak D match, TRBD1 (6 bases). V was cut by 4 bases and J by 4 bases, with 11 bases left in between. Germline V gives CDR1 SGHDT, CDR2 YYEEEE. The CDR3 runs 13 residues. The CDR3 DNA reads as TGTGCCAGCAGCCGACAGGAACTCTATGGCTACACCTTC. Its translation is CASSRQELYGYTF.

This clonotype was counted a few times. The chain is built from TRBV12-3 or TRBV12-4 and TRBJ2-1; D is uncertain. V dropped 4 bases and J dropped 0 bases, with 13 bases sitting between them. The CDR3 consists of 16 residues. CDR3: CASSSRLFFSYNEQFF. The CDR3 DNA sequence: TGTGCCAGCAGTTCCCGACTCTTTTTCTCCTACAATGAGCAGTTCTTC.

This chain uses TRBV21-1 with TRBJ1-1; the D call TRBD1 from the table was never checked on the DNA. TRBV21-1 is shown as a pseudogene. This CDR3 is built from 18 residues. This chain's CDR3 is CASRDNRGLVNLNTEAFF. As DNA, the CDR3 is TGTGCCAGCAGAGATAACAGGGGACTCGTTAACCTGAACACTGAAGCTTTCTTT.

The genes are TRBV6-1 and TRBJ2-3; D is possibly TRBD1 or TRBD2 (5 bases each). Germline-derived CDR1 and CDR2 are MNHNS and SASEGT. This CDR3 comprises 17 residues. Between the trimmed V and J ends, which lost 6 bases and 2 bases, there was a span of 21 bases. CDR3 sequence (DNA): TGTGCCAGCAGAGATAAAGGCCGGGACGGACACACAGATACGCAGTATTTT. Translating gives CASRDKGRDGHTDTQYF.

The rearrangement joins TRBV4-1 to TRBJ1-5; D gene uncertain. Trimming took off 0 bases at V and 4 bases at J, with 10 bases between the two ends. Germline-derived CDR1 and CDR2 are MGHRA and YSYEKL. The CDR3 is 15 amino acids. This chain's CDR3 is CASSQDRRENQPQHF. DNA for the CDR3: TGCGCCAGCAGCCAAGATAGGAGGGAAAATCAGCCCCAGCATTTT.

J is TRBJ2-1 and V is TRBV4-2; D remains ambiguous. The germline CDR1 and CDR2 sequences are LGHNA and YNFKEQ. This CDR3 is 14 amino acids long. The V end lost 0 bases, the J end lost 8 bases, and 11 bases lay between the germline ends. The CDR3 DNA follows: TGTGCCAGCAGCCAAGATGTGCCAGGCCATGAGCAGTTCTTC. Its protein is CASSQDVPGHEQFF.

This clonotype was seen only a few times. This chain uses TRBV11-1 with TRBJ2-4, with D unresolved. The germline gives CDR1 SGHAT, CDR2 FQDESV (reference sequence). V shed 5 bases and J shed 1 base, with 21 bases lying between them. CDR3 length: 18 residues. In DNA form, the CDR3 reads TGTGCCAGCAGCCCCCCCCCGAGTCGAGTACGGGCCAAAAACATTCAGTACTTC. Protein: CASSPPPSRVRAKNIQYF.

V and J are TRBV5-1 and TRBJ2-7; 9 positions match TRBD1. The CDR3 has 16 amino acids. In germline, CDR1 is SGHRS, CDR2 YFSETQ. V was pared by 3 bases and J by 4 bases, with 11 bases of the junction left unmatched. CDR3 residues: CASSSGLDRGEYEQYF. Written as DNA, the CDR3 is TGCGCCAGCAGCTCTGGCTTGGACAGGGGAGAATACGAGCAGTACTTC.

The DNA of the CDR3 is TGTGCCAGCAGCCAAGGGATTTCCTACCAAGAGACCCAGTACTTC. Translation: CASSQGISYQETQYF. The gene calls are TRBV14 and TRBJ2-5, with D hard to call. The CDR3 runs 15 residues. Trimming removed 1 base from V and 0 bases from J, with 9 bases in between. Per the germline V gene, CDR1 is SGHDN and CDR2 is FVKESK.

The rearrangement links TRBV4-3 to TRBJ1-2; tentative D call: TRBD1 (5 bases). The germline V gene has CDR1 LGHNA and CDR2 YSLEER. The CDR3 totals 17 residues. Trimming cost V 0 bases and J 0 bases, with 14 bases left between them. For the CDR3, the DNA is TGCGCCAGCAGCCAAGATTATTGGGGACGCCCTAACTATGGCTACACCTTC. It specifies CASSQDYWGRPNYGYTF.

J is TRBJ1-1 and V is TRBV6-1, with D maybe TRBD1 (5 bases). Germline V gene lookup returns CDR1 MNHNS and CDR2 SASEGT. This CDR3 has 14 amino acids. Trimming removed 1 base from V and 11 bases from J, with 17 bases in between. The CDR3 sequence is CASSEGYGRRGAFF. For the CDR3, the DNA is TGTGCCAGCAGTGAAGGTTATGGGCGCCGGGGGGCTTTCTTT.

This CDR3 reads CAISELRTEAFF. The DNA for the CDR3 is TGTGCCATCAGTGAGTTGAGAACTGAAGCTTTCTTT. The chain joins TRBV10-3 to TRBJ1-1; D is undetermined. This CDR3 spans 12 amino acids. V was cut by 1 base and J by 5 bases, with 5 bases left in between. Germline CDR1 and CDR2: ENHRY and SYGVKD.

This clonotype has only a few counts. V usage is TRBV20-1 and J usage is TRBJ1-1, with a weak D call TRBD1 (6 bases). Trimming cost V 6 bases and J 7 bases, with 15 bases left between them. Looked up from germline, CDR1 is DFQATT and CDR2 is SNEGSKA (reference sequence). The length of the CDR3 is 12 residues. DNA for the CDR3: TGCAGTGCATTACAGGGAATAGGTGAAGCTTTCTTT. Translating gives CSALQGIGEAFF.

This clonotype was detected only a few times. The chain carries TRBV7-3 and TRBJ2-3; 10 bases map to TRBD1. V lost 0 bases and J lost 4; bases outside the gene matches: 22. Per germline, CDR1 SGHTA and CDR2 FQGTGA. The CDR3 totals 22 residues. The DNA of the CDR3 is TGTGCCAGCAGCTTAACGGGTGACAGGGGGCGTGAGCCAGCGGGGGAATCAGATACGCAGTATTTT. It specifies CASSLTGDRGREPAGESDTQYF. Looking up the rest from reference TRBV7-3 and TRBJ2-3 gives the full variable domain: GAGVSQTPSNKVTEKGKYVELRCDPISGHTALYWYRQSLGQGPEFLIYFQGTGAADDSGLPNDRFFAVRPEGSVSTLKIQRTERGDSAVYLCASSLTGDRGREPAGESDTQYFGPGTRLTVL.

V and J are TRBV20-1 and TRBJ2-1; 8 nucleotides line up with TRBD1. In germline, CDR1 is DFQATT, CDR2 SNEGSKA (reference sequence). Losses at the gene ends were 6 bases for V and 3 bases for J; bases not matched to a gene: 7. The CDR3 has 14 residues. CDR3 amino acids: CSAQGAVIYNEQFF. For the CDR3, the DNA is TGCAGTGCCCAGGGGGCGGTAATCTACAATGAGCAGTTCTTC.

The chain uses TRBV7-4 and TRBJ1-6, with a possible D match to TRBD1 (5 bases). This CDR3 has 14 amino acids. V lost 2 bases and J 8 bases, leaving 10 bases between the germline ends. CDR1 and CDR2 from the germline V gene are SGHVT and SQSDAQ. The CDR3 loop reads CASSLSGPYSPLHF. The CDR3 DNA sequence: TGTGCCAGCAGCTTATCGGGGCCCTATTCACCCCTCCACTTT. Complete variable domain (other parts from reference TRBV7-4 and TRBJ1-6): GAGVSQSPRYKVAKRGRDVALRCDSISGHVTLYWYRQTLGQGSEVLTYSQSDAQRDKSGRPSGRFSAERPERSVSTLKIQRTEQGDSAVYLCASSLSGPYSPLHFGNGTRLTVT.

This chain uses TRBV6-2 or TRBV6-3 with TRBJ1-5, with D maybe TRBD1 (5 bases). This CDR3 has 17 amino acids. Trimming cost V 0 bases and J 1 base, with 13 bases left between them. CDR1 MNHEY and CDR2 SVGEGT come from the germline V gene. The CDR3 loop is CASSYSRRGWSNQPQHF. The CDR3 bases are TGTGCCAGCAGTTACTCGAGGAGGGGATGGAGCAATCAGCCCCAGCATTTT.

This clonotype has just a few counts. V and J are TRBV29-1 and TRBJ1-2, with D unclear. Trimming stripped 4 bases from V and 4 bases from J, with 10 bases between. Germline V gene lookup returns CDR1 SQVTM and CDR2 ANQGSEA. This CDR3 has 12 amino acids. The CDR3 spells CSVVGSGYGYTF. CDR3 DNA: TGCAGCGTTGTCGGCTCGGGCTATGGCTACACCTTC.

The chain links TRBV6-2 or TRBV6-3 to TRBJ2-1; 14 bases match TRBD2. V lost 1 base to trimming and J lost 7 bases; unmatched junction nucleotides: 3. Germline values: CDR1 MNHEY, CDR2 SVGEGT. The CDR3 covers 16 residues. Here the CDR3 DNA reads TGTGCCAGCAGTTACTGGACTAGCGGGAGGACGAATGAGCAGTTCTTC. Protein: CASSYWTSGRTNEQFF.

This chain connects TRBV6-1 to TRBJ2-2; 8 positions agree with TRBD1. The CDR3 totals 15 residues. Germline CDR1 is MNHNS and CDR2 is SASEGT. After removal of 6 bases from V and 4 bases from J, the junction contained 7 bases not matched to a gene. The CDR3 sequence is CASSPTGAGTGELFF. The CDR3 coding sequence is TGTGCCAGCAGCCCGACAGGGGCGGGCACCGGGGAGCTGTTTTTT.

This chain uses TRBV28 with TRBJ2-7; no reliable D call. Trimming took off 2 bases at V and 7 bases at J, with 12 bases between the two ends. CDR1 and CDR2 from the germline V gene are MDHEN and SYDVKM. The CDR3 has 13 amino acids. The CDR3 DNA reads TGTGCCAGCAGTTTACTCGTAATTGGGGAGCAGTACTTC. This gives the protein CASSLLVIGEQYF.